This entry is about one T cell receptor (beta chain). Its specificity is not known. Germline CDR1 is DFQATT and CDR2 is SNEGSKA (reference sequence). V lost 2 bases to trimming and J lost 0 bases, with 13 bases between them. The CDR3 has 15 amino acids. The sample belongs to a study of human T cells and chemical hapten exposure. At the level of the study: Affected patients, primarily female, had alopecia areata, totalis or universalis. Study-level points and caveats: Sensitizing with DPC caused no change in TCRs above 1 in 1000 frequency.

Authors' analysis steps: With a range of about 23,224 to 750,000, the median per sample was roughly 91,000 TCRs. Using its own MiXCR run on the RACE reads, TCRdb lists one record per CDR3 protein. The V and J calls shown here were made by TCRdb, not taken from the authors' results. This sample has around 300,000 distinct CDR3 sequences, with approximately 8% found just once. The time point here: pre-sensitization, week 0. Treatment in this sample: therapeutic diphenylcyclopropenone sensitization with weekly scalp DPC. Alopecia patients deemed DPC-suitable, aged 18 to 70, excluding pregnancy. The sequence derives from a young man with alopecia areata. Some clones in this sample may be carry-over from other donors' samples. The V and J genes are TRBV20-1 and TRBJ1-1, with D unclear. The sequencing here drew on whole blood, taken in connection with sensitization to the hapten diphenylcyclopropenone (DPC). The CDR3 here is CSARRSVLMNTEAFF. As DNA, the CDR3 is TGCAGTGCTAGAAGGTCGGTTCTTATGAACACTGAAGCTTTCTTT.